Listed below are T cell receptor beta chains from one sample, sequenced in a study of glioma-infiltrating T cells after dendritic cell vaccination. Data came from immunoSEQ multiplex PCR; TCRdb stores just in-frame clones and leaves some out. The sample carries tens of thousands of clones, roughly four fifths recorded once. Material: blood, obtained after dendritic cell vaccination. Every receptor here comes from a human donor with glioblastoma. Both conserved end residues are part of each CDR3. The D gene is left open where the match is weak. Where a row states a size, it is once, few, many or the class of an expanded clone; other rows omit it.

>TRBV7-9|-|-|TRBJ1-1
TGTGCCAGCAGCTTAGAAGACAGTCCTGAAGCTTTCTTT
CASSLEDSPEAFF
>TRBV15|TRBD2|few|TRBJ2-1
TGTGCCACCAGCATCCGAAGCGGGGGCTATGAGCAGTTCTTC
CATSIRSGGYEQFF
>TRBV18|-|-|TRBJ1-4
TGTGCCAGCTCACCCATGACCCTAGCAACTAATGAAAAACTGTTTTTT
CASSPMTLATNEKLFF
>TRBV5-1|TRBD1|-|TRBJ2-3
TGCGCCAGCAGCGTAGAAGGGGGCCGAGATGGCACAGATACGCAGTATTTT
CASSVEGGRDGTDTQYF
>TRBV6-5|TRBD1|-|TRBJ1-2
TGTGCCAGCAGCAGACGACAGGGGGCGGACGGCTACACCTTC
CASSRRQGADGYTF
>TRBV5-1|-|-|TRBJ2-7
TGCGCCAGCAGCTTGCCATCCGGTGCCCTCGAGCAGTACTTC
CASSLPSGALEQYF
>TRBV11-2|TRBD2|-|TRBJ2-5
TGTGCCAGCAGCTTAGGAGTTAGCGGGGCGACCCAGTACTTC
CASSLGVSGATQYF
>TRBV5-5|TRBD2|-|TRBJ2-3
TGTGCCAGCAGCTTGACCGGGACTAGCGGGGGAAAGACAGATACGCAGTATTTT
CASSLTGTSGGKTDTQYF
>TRBV19|-|few|TRBJ1-1
TGTGCCAGTACCGAGCCAGGGTTGAACACTGAAGCTTTCTTT
CASTEPGLNTEAFF
>TRBV11-2|TRBD1|-|TRBJ1-5
TGTGCCAGCAGCTTAGATGGCAGGGGGGACAATCAGCCCCAGCATTTT
CASSLDGRGDNQPQHF
>TRBV30|TRBD1|-|TRBJ2-7
TGTGCCTCGGGACAGATGAGCTCCTACGAGCAGTACTTC
CASGQMSSYEQYF
>TRBV2|-|-|TRBJ2-1
TGTGCCAGCACCCGACTACCGAGCTCCTACAATGAGCAGTTCTTC
CASTRLPSSYNEQFF
>TRBV9|-|-|TRBJ2-5
TGTGCCAGCAGCGTAGATCACAGGGAGACCCAGTACTTC
CASSVDHRETQYF
>TRBV29-1|TRBD1|once|TRBJ2-3
TGCAGCGTTGAGGGGGACAGGGGGCCAGATACGCAGTATTTT
CSVEGDRGPDTQYF
>TRBV19|TRBD1|-|TRBJ2-3
TGTGCCAGTAGTCCTGAGGGGGCGAGTTCAGATACGCAGTATTTT
CASSPEGASSDTQYF
>TRBV29-1|TRBD1|-|TRBJ1-4
TGCAGCGTGGTGACAGGGAATGAAAAACTGTTTTTT
CSVVTGNEKLFF
>TRBV5-4|-|-|TRBJ2-1
TGTGCCAGCAGCTTAGAGAGCCGCTCCTACAATGAGCAGTTCTTC
CASSLESRSYNEQFF
>TRBV15|-|-|TRBJ2-5
TGTGCCACCAGCAGAGACAGCGCCCAAGAGACCCAGTACTTC
CATSRDSAQETQYF
>TRBV9|-|-|TRBJ1-6
TGTGCCAGCAGCCCCCGGGACATTAATTCACCCCTCCACTTT
CASSPRDINSPLHF
>TRBV4-1|TRBD1|once|TRBJ2-3
TGCGCCAGCAGCCCCCTGGACAGGGGGACCGATACGCAGTATTTT
CASSPLDRGTDTQYF
>TRBV4-2|TRBD2|-|TRBJ2-7
TGTGCCAGCAGCCCGGGACTAGGATCATACGAGCAGTACTTC
CASSPGLGSYEQYF
>TRBV6-5|-|-|TRBJ1-5
TGTGCCAGCAGTTATTCACAGGGTAGTCAGCCCCAGCATTTT
CASSYSQGSQPQHF
>TRBV28|-|many|TRBJ1-1
TGTGCCAGCAGCCCTCCCACTCGGAACACTGAAGCTTTCTTT
CASSPPTRNTEAFF
>TRBV5-6|-|-|TRBJ2-7
TGTGCCAGCAGCTTTGAGGGATACGAGCAGTACTTC
CASSFEGYEQYF
>TRBV30|-|-|TRBJ1-1
TGTGCCTGGAGTGTACGGGTGGACACTGAAGCTTTCTTT
CAWSVRVDTEAFF
>TRBV7-2|-|-|TRBJ2-4
TGTGCCAGCAGCTTAGCGTTTGGAGGGGGGGAAAAAAACATTCAGTACTTC
CASSLAFGGGEKNIQYF
>TRBV10-3|-|once|TRBJ1-2
TGTGCCATCAGTGAAACAGCACAGCCCGGCTACACCTTC
CAISETAQPGYTF
>TRBV4-1|TRBD2|few|TRBJ2-7
TGCGCCAGCAGCCAAGAGCTGGCTAGCGGACCGGACGAGCAGTACTTC
CASSQELASGPDEQYF
>TRBV6-5|-|-|TRBJ1-4
TGTGCCAGCATGCGGGGAGGCGCCACTAATGAAAAACTGTTTTTT
CASMRGGATNEKLFF
>TRBV6-5|-|-|TRBJ1-3
TGTGCCAGCAGCCCACAGGGTAAAGAGAACACCATATATTTT
CASSPQGKENTIYF
>TRBV6-1|-|-|TRBJ2-2
TGTGCCAGCAGTGCCCGGGACTCCCGGGGATCCGGGGAGCTGTTTTTT
CASSARDSRGSGELFF
>TRBV7-2|TRBD1|-|TRBJ1-5
TGTGCCAGCAGCACGGACAGGGATCAGCCCCAGCATTTT
CASSTDRDQPQHF
>TRBV5-1|-|few|TRBJ2-7
TGCGCCAGCAGCTTGATGGGGGCGAGCTCCTACGAGCAGTACTTC
CASSLMGASSYEQYF
>TRBV10-3|TRBD1|-|TRBJ1-1
TGTGCCATCAGTGAGTCGAGGACAGGGTTTATGAACACTGAAGCTTTCTTT
CAISESRTGFMNTEAFF